Each of the 2 T cell receptor beta chains below was sequenced from the same sample in a study of cytomegalovirus exposure and HLA in healthy donors (TCRdb year 2017). The library was made by the immunoSEQ multiplex PCR assay. For the multiplex PCR, a mixture combining 60 forward primers for TCR Vbeta segments and 13 reverse primers for TCR Jbeta segments was used. In its TCRdb copy, this immuneACCESS table keeps in-frame sequences only and misses some clones. Where compared with another copy, unresolved V genes explain less than half of these, and the others have no known cause. This sample comprises 70,000 to 95,000 clones, more than 75% of them detected only once. The top ten clones comprise over 2% of the sample. The sample was PBMCs. These receptors all stem from a man younger than 35 in good health and CMV-seronegative.

The chain joins TRBV18 to TRBJ2-7, with D possibly TRBD1 on 5 matching bases. V was shortened by 3 bases and J by 4 bases, with 10 bases between the two germline ends. Germline V CDR1 and CDR2: KGHSH, LQKENI. The CDR3 has 13 amino acids. The CDR3 sequence is CASSPLPGYEQYF. CDR3 in DNA: TGTGCCAGCTCACCTCTCCCAGGGTACGAGCAGTACTTC.

The chain employs TRBV18 and TRBJ2-1, with D perhaps matching TRBD2 (6 bases). CDR1 KGHSH and CDR2 LQKENI come from the germline V gene. CDR3 length equals 15 residues. V gave up 4 bases and J gave up 8 bases, with 18 bases separating them. CDR3 coding DNA: TGTGCCAGCTCACGACCGGGACTGACCTGGGATGAGCAGTTCTTC. Translating gives CASSRPGLTWDEQFF.